This T cell receptor (beta chain) is from a study of CD8 T cells in Susac syndrome. General study results and limits: Regarding the TCR sequencing and HLA analysis, the study admitted that a relatively small number of individuals were involved.

About this clonotype itself: Antigen specificity is unknown.

Germline loops: CDR1 SGHRS, CDR2 YFSETQ. V lost 7 bases and J lost 4; bases outside the gene matches: 8. CDR3 length equals 14 residues. CD8+ and CD4+ T cells from blood underwent TCR beta sequencing, which was carried out in a high-throughput format. TEMRA cells were FACS-enriched, with CD8+ and CD4+ T cells isolated negatively. RNA totalling roughly 0.45 to 1 ug underwent reverse transcription with random hexamers. Amplification of TCR beta CDR3 by immunoSEQ multiplex PCR spanned 54 Vbeta and 13 Jbeta. TCRdb used MiXCR to reprocess the immunoSEQ multiplex PCR reads, holding one entry per CDR3 protein. The sample lists about 200,000 distinct CDR3 sequences; approximately 95% were seen once.

This TCR came from a human donor in good health. The chain couples TRBV5-1 to TRBJ1-1; 9 nucleotides agree with TRBD1. Source material: CD4+ T cells from PBMCs. The CDR3 region has the DNA TGCGCCAGCTTTCGACCGGGACAGGGCACTGAAGCTTTCTTT. This codes for CASFRPGQGTEAFF.